This T cell receptor beta chain was sequenced during a study of identifying expanded T cells in peripheral blood. Study results and caveats: Clone count variance between roughly two-week samples rose with total template count. About 1.3 clones differed between technical replicates, versus around 16 and 19 over time.

Here immunoSEQ multiplex PCR was the method, and the copy in TCRdb shows in-frame clones only, minus some. Here the sample spans about 85,000 clones, about 91% being singletons. Notes on this clone: What it binds is not known.

The germline CDR1 and CDR2 sequences are MDHEN and SYDVKM. Trimming removed 5 bases from V and 2 bases from J, with 7 bases in between. CDR3 length: 13 residues. Collection occurred without any documented infections or immune events in donors. Sequences were obtained from blood. The chain joins TRBV28 to TRBJ1-5; possibly TRBD1 for D (6 bases). The TCR originated in a person aged 18 to 75 in good health. The CDR3, as DNA: TGTGCCAGCAGTAGGACAGGCAATCAGCCCCAGCATTTT. The encoded protein is CASSRTGNQPQHF.